This T cell receptor (beta chain) was sequenced during a study of blood T cell repertoires in COVID-19 (dated by TCRdb to between 2020 and 2021). As for the study more broadly: The collaborator samples originated in the United States, Italy and Spain and spanned the acute and convalescent phases of COVID-19. The repertoires were made available in a free public database intended to serve as a resource for research on the immune response to SARS-CoV-2. The prospective study material was composed of cDNA or gDNA derived from T cells, B-cell-depleted T cells, or PBMCs. Samples were obtained from the ongoing ImmuneRACE study (first 160 participants) and from 1,000 to 1,500 subjects provided by 6 global collaborators. Subjects who had been exposed to COVID-19, were actively infected with it, or had recovered from it provided the deeply sampled blood TCRbeta repertoires that made up the dataset. Where available, HLA class I and class II types were obtained from metadata supplied by the sample provider rather than from assay-based typing. Nearly every sample came with metadata listing a de-identified subject ID, COVID-19 status, age in years and sex.

The CDR1 and CDR2 encoded by the germline V gene are LGHNA and YSLEER. V is clipped by 1 base and J by 0 bases, and the sequence between their germline boundaries is 13 bases long. The CDR3 goes from the cysteine to the phenylalanine over 16 residues. Only the CDR3 part of the read is kept: 48 bases, read in frame from the first base. The research as a whole found: Clinical and demographic metadata were provided uncurated, with the amount varying by source and participant.

A note on this clone: Its antigen is not yet known. One base away there is no much larger clone; base qualities are not given.

TCRbeta CDR3 regions were amplified from genomic DNA by means of the immunoSEQ Assay, a bias-controlled multiplex PCR. The study's processing was this. The number of nucleated cells in each sample was estimated from the amplification of reference gene primers within the assay. Sequence reads were collapsed and filtered to measure the absolute abundance of every unique TCRbeta CDR3 rearrangement. For each sample, productive Simpson clonality was calculated as the square root of Simpson's diversity index over productive rearrangements. The source is immuneACCESS, and TCRdb retained only in-frame sequences with V and J called. Part of the clones is not carried over; for the studies checked, unresolved V genes explain less than half of this, and the remainder is unexplained. Clone size and V and J calls were adopted from that table, with D and trimming inferred from the DNA. Within this sample are 150,000 to 200,000 clones, with roughly three quarters of them counted one time only. The top ten hold 15% to 20% of the sample.

The collaborating institutions used their own protocols to collect whole blood in K2EDTA tubes. For TCRbeta analysis, collaborators shipped samples as frozen whole blood, isolated PBMCs, or DNA extracted from either of those sample types. The sequenced sample was peripheral blood. The receptor was derived from a man in his 60s with active or convalescent COVID-19. The chain is encoded by TRBV4-3 joined to TRBJ2-7, with TRBD2 as a weak D call on 6 bases. The CDR3 here reads CASSQGFRGVSYEQYF. The DNA is as follows: TGCGCCAGCAGCCAAGGTTTCCGCGGGGTCTCCTACGAGCAGTACTTC.